This T cell receptor (beta chain) emerged from a study of early T cells in non-severe SARS-CoV-2 infection. The germline V and J ends were trimmed by 3 bases and 2 bases, with 8 bases remaining between them. The CDR3 is 13 residues long. The germline CDR1 and CDR2 sequences are SNHLY and FYNNEI. Using its own MiXCR run on the 5' RACE reads, TCRdb lists one record per CDR3 protein. The sample records fewer than 40,000 distinct CDR3 sequences, roughly 6% being singletons. The sample was whole blood. The receptor's source is an adult who was a healthcare worker with PCR-confirmed SARS-CoV-2 infection or an uninfected control (not recorded which). The chain employs TRBV2 and TRBJ2-7, with unresolved D. The CDR3 sequence is CASSDDATYEQYF. The DNA of the CDR3 is TGTGCCAGCAGTGATGACGCCACCTACGAGCAGTACTTC.